These 31 T cell receptor beta chains originate from one sample sequenced in a study of shared clonotypes between healthy human individuals. Produced via immunoSEQ multiplex PCR; TCRdb's table is partial and in-frame only. This table has roughly 2.6 million clones, around 94% appearing once. Sequenced: naive CD4+ T cells sorted from blood. Specified subset: CD45RA+ positively selected. Receptors were obtained from a man aged 18-30 years in good health.

This chain uses TRBV6-6 with TRBJ1-2; 8 bases fit TRBD1. This CDR3 comprises 15 residues. The J segment lost 0 bases and the V segment lost 9 bases, leaving 9 bases of the junction unmatched. Germline assignment: CDR1 MNHNY and CDR2 SVGAGI (reference sequence). The CDR3 loop reads CASFSTGDANYGYTF. CDR3 nucleotide sequence: TGTGCCAGTTTTTCGACAGGGGACGCTAACTATGGCTACACCTTC.

With regard to this clone: Other nucleotide sequences from this sample produce the same CDR3. The chain employs TRBV7-8 and TRBJ1-3; D remains unclear. Trimming removed 1 base at V and 4 bases at J, with 5 bases between. Germline-derived CDR1 and CDR2 are SGHVS and FQNEAQ. The CDR3 is 13 amino acids. Here the CDR3 reads CASSLVSGNTIYF. CDR3 DNA sequence: TGTGCCAGCAGCTTAGTCTCCGGAAACACCATATATTTT.

The chain is built from TRBV7-9 and TRBJ2-7; no clear D gene. This CDR3 has 11 residues. Germline CDR1 is SEHNR and CDR2 is FQNEAQ (reference sequence). V was clipped by 5 bases and J by 4 bases, with 6 bases between them. DNA of the CDR3: TGTGCCAGCAGCGTGGGGTACGAGCAGTACTTC. Translating it yields CASSVGYEQYF.

The rearrangement uses TRBV9 and TRBJ1-3; D is unclear. The CDR3 has 15 residues. V gave up 0 bases and J gave up 2 bases, with 9 bases separating them. CDR1 SGDLS and CDR2 YYNGEE come from the germline V gene. DNA of the CDR3: TGTGCCAGCAGCGTAGGGATGGGCACTGGAAACACCATATATTTT. Amino acids: CASSVGMGTGNTIYF.

The chain employs TRBV28 and TRBJ2-1; D unresolved. The CDR3 extends over 11 amino acids. Per germline, CDR1 MDHEN and CDR2 SYDVKM. Trimming cost V 5 bases and J 11 bases, with 10 bases left between them. This CDR3 reads CASSDIRQQFF. The CDR3 DNA reads TGTGCCAGCAGTGATATCAGGCAGCAGTTCTTC. Full variable domain (rest looked up from reference TRBV28 and TRBJ2-1): DVKVTQSSRYLVKRTGEKVFLECVQDMDHENMFWYRQDPGLGLRLIYFSYDVKMKEKGDIPEGYSVSREKKERFSLILESASTNQTSMYLCASSDIRQQFFGPGTRLTVL.

The chain carries TRBV28 and TRBJ2-2, with 8 bases matching TRBD1. From germline, CDR1 is MDHEN and CDR2 SYDVKM. Unmatched junction bases numbered 8, after V lost 6 bases and J lost 2 bases. This CDR3 is built from 16 residues. CDR3 nucleotides: TGTGCCAGCAGAACCTCCAGGGGGCCCAACACCGGGGAGCTGTTTTTT. Its translation: CASRTSRGPNTGELFF.

The CDR3 protein is CASSSNGISGANVLTF. The CDR3 nucleotides read TGTGCCAGCAGTTCTAACGGGATCTCTGGGGCCAACGTCCTGACTTTC. This chain links TRBV28 with TRBJ2-6; TRBD2 is a possible D gene (5 bases). Germline values: CDR1 MDHEN, CDR2 SYDVKM. This CDR3 is built from 16 residues. V was clipped by 4 bases and J by 0 bases, with 10 bases between them.

A note on this clone: This specimen includes other DNA sequences encoding the same CDR3. The chain carries TRBV9 and TRBJ2-1, with D unresolved. The CDR3 loop spans 13 amino acids. V was shortened by 0 bases and J by 7 bases, with 8 bases between the two germline ends. Germline assignment: CDR1 SGDLS and CDR2 YYNGEE. The DNA of the CDR3 is TGTGCCAGCAGCGTAGCTACGGCGAATGAGCAGTTCTTC. Amino acid sequence: CASSVATANEQFF.

The chain is built from TRBV29-1 and TRBJ2-2; 7 bases are shared with TRBD1. V lost 3 bases, J lost 4 bases, and 2 bases stayed unmatched. The CDR3 length is 13 residues. The germline CDR1 and CDR2 sequences are SQVTM and ANQGSEA. The CDR3 DNA reads TGCAGCGTTGATAACAGGGGCACCGGGGAGCTGTTTTTT. Translated, it gives CSVDNRGTGELFF.

The chain joins TRBV10-2 to TRBJ2-2; D is uncertain. The CDR3 has 12 residues. V dropped 7 bases and J dropped 3 bases, with 6 bases sitting between them. Germline CDR1 WSHSY, CDR2 SAAADI. CDR3 coding DNA: TGCGCCAGCACCCCCTACACCGGGGAGCTGTTTTTT. Its translation is CASTPYTGELFF.

This chain connects TRBV5-6 to TRBJ1-5; 8 nucleotides line up with TRBD1. Germline loops: CDR1 SGHDT, CDR2 YYEEEE. J gave up 2 bases and V 0 bases, and 4 bases lay outside the gene matches. The CDR3 is made up of 16 amino acids. The CDR3 is CASSLGTGGGNQPQHF. The DNA for the CDR3 is TGTGCCAGCAGCTTGGGCACAGGGGGAGGCAATCAGCCCCAGCATTTT.

CDR3 in amino acids: CAWTGTGYTEAFF. In DNA form, the CDR3 reads TGTGCCTGGACCGGGACAGGGTACACTGAAGCTTTCTTT. The V and J genes are TRBV30 and TRBJ1-1; 9 bases fit TRBD1. Germline CDR1 is GTSNPN and CDR2 is SVGIG (reference sequence). J gave up 3 bases and V 4 bases, and 3 bases lay outside the gene matches. The CDR3 has 13 residues.

V and J are TRBV18 and TRBJ1-3, with D hard to call. CDR1 and CDR2 from the germline V gene are KGHSH and LQKENI. This CDR3 contains 14 residues. Deletions cut 5 bases from V and 0 bases from J, with 8 bases between. CDR3 protein: CASSSLASGNTIYF. The CDR3 region has the DNA TGTGCCAGCTCAAGCCTAGCCTCTGGAAACACCATATATTTT.

The rearrangement links TRBV5-1 to TRBJ1-3; TRBD1 matches 7 bases. The CDR3 has 15 amino acids. Trimming took 4 bases from V and 4 from J; bases not matched to a gene: 8. Germline V gene sequence: CDR1 SGHRS, CDR2 YFSETQ. This CDR3 is CASSARQGSGNTIYF. The CDR3, as DNA: TGCGCCAGCAGCGCCCGACAGGGATCCGGAAACACCATATATTTT. Based on the CDR3 plus reference TRBV5-1 and TRBJ1-3, the full variable domain is KAGVTQTPRYLIKTRGQQVTLSCSPISGHRSVSWYQQTPGQGLQFLFEYFSETQRNKGNFPGRFSGRQFSNSRSEMNVSTLELGDSALYLCASSARQGSGNTIYFGEGSWLTVV.

This chain links TRBV5-1 with TRBJ1-6; tentatively, D is TRBD1 (5 bases). Germline-derived CDR1 and CDR2 are SGHRS and YFSETQ. V lost 2 bases to trimming and J lost 10 bases, with 25 bases between them. The CDR3 is 18 residues long. The CDR3 bases are TGCGCCAGCAGCTTCGGCCAGGGCTCCCTTAGGGCGGGGTCACCCCTCCACTTT. As protein: CASSFGQGSLRAGSPLHF.

This rearrangement joins TRBV2 to TRBJ2-5; D call uncertain. Germline lookup yields CDR1 SNHLY and CDR2 FYNNEI. Trimming left V 4 bases short and J 0 bases short, with 9 bases between. The CDR3 is made up of 14 amino acids. The CDR3 DNA sequence: TGTGCCAGCAGTGGCCAAAGGTACCAAGAGACCCAGTACTTC. This sequence encodes CASSGQRYQETQYF.

This chain uses TRBV19 with TRBJ2-5; 7 bases are a match to TRBD1. The CDR3 covers 15 residues. Germline V CDR1 and CDR2: LNHDA, SQIVND (reference sequence). The V gene end was trimmed by 5 bases and the J gene end by 5 bases; junction bases not matched to a gene: 11. Written as DNA, the CDR3 is TGTGCCAGTAGTTCATCGACAGGGAAAAGGGAGACCCAGTACTTC. As protein: CASSSSTGKRETQYF.

The chain uses TRBV5-1 and TRBJ1-1; D gene uncertain. Trimming took 1 base from V and 1 from J, leaving 17 bases between them. CDR1 and CDR2 from the germline V gene are SGHRS and YFSETQ. This CDR3 spans 17 amino acids. CDR3 coding DNA: TGCGCCAGCAGCTTGTCGTCAGGTGGATTTGGGAACACTGAAGCTTTCTTT. This gives the protein CASSLSSGGFGNTEAFF.

This clone has a single count. The V gene is TRBV6-5, the J gene TRBJ1-2, with 7 nucleotides matching TRBD1. The J segment lost 4 bases and the V segment lost 4 bases, leaving 12 bases of the junction unmatched. The germline V gene encodes CDR1 MNHEY and CDR2 SVGAGI. The CDR3 contains 16 residues. The CDR3 protein is CASSSRQGLSGYGYTF. DNA for the CDR3: TGTGCCAGCAGTTCGAGACAGGGCTTAAGTGGCTATGGCTACACCTTC.

The chain joins TRBV14 to TRBJ2-7; 11 nucleotides match TRBD2. V lost 3 bases to trimming and J lost 3 bases; unmatched junction nucleotides: 7. The CDR3 extends over 16 amino acids. CDR1 is SGHDN and CDR2 is FVKESK in the germline V gene. The CDR3 region is CASSQTSGKDIYEQYF. The CDR3 region has the DNA TGTGCCAGCAGCCAGACTAGCGGGAAGGATATCTACGAGCAGTACTTC.

The chain is built from TRBV9 and TRBJ2-3; 8 nucleotides match TRBD2. The V and J ends lost 0 bases and 6 bases, in that order; junction bases with no gene match: 6. The CDR3 totals 15 residues. CDR1 and CDR2 from the germline V gene are SGDLS and YYNGEE. CDR3 amino acids: CASSVDTGGYDTQYF. CDR3 DNA: TGTGCCAGCAGCGTAGATACGGGGGGGTATGATACGCAGTATTTT.

Note on this clone: The same CDR3 is also encoded by other DNA sequences in this sample. This rearrangement joins TRBV27 to TRBJ1-5; 7 bases are a match to TRBD1. V dropped 6 bases and J dropped 0; count of bases not matched to a gene: 5. The length of the CDR3 is 15 residues. Looked up from germline, CDR1 is MNHEY and CDR2 is SMNVEV (reference sequence). CDR3 sequence (DNA): TGTGCCAGCAGCCCGACAGGGTATAGCAATCAGCCCCAGCATTTT. Translation gives CASSPTGYSNQPQHF.

The chain employs TRBV7-2 and TRBJ2-3, with D uncertain. This CDR3 region has 13 residues. The V gene's germline CDR1 is SGHTA and CDR2 FQGNSA. Trimming cost V 5 bases and J 4 bases, with 10 bases left between them. In DNA, the CDR3 is TGTGCCAGCAGCCGCATAGTCGCAGATACGCAGTATTTT. Its translation: CASSRIVADTQYF.

This rearrangement joins TRBV2 to TRBJ2-1, with 14 nucleotides matching TRBD2. The CDR3 is 19 residues long. V trimming: 5 bases; J trimming: 0 bases; junction bases outside the gene matches: 9. Germline V gene data show CDR1 as SNHLY and CDR2 as FYNNEI. This chain's CDR3 is CASSHKTSGRGSSYNEQFF. In DNA form, the CDR3 reads TGTGCCAGCAGTCATAAGACTAGCGGGAGGGGGAGCTCCTACAATGAGCAGTTCTTC.

This clone was recorded only once. The V and J genes are TRBV4-1 and TRBJ1-5, with a possible D match to TRBD1 (6 bases). The CDR3 contains 16 residues. Germline CDR1 MGHRA, CDR2 YSYEKL. Trimming left V 1 base short and J 7 bases short, with 17 bases between. CDR3 protein: CASSQVWDMKIQPQHF. The CDR3 bases are TGCGCCAGCAGCCAAGTATGGGACATGAAAATACAGCCCCAGCATTTT.

The chain carries TRBV7-2 and TRBJ1-2; D unresolved. The CDR3 consists of 14 residues. Trimming removed 5 bases from V and 8 bases from J, with 18 bases in between. Germline CDR1 SGHTA, CDR2 FQGNSA. The CDR3: CASSPEVAYMGYTF. CDR3 DNA sequence: TGTGCCAGCAGCCCAGAGGTGGCCTATATGGGCTACACCTTC.

The V gene is TRBV7-2, the J gene TRBJ2-7; TRBD2 matches 11 bases. J lost 6 bases, V lost 5 bases, and 6 bases had no gene match. The CDR3 has 14 amino acids. Germline assignment: CDR1 SGHTA and CDR2 FQGNSA. CDR3 region: CASSRPLAGAEQYF. The CDR3 DNA reads as TGTGCCAGCAGCCGCCCACTAGCGGGAGCCGAGCAGTACTTC.

This clone has a single count. The V and J genes are TRBV4-3 and TRBJ2-1, with TRBD2 identical over 7 bases. The CDR3 runs to 16 residues. Per the germline V gene, CDR1 is LGHNA and CDR2 is YSLEER. The junction had 6 bases not matched to a gene; V was cut back by 0 bases and J by 4 bases. CDR3 DNA sequence: TGCGCCAGCAGCCAAGAGACTAGCACGGGTTACAATGAGCAGTTCTTC. Residues: CASSQETSTGYNEQFF.

The chain joins TRBV18 to TRBJ2-6; no reliable D call. The CDR3 covers 17 residues. Germline-derived CDR1 and CDR2 are KGHSH and LQKENI. Trimming took 2 bases from V and 0 from J, leaving 11 bases between them. The CDR3: CASSPEVGFSGANVLTF. In DNA form, the CDR3 reads TGTGCCAGCTCACCAGAGGTTGGGTTCTCTGGGGCCAACGTCCTGACTTTC.

This sequence joins TRBV14 and TRBJ2-3; D not certain. Germline CDR1 and CDR2: SGHDN and FVKESK. V was clipped by 1 base and J by 7 bases, with 12 bases between them. The CDR3 loop spans 14 amino acids. The CDR3 sequence: CASSQGVPPNTQYF. CDR3 bases: TGTGCCAGCAGCCAAGGGGTTCCGCCAAATACGCAGTATTTT.

The V and J genes are TRBV4-3 and TRBJ2-1; D might be TRBD1 (6 bases). Germline CDR1 and CDR2: LGHNA and YSLEER. Trimming left V 0 bases short and J 9 bases short, with 9 bases between. This CDR3 is built from 13 residues. CDR3 amino acids: CASSQEPRGEQFF. Written as DNA, the CDR3 is TGCGCCAGCAGCCAAGAACCCAGGGGTGAGCAGTTCTTC.